The sequence of this TCR beta chain was determined in a study of T cell responses to AZD1222 COVID-19 vaccine. The study, taken as a whole, reports: Repertoire collection took place solely once the T cell response had peaked. Along spike, vaccine-associated CD4 TCRs were found throughout, with dominance at 160-218 and 743-854.

Germline lookup yields CDR1 SGHRS and CDR2 YFSETQ. This CDR3 comprises 15 residues. V was clipped by 4 bases and J by 2 bases, with 12 bases between them. The assay was immunoSEQ multiplex PCR, and TCRdb's table has in-frame clones only and misses some. The sample consists of hundreds of thousands of clones, approximately 94% of them appearing once. Notes on this clone: The target antigen is unknown.

The TCR was taken from an adult in good health. The chain has TRBV5-1 and TRBJ2-2, with D perhaps being TRBD1 or TRBD2 (5 bases each). The source material was peripheral blood, sampled on day 0 of MenACWY control vaccination. DNA of the CDR3: TGCGCCAGCAGCACGGGACGGATAAACACCGGGGAGCTGTTTTTT. Amino acids: CASSTGRINTGELFF. The full variable domain, in which reference TRBV5-1 and TRBJ2-2 provide the parts outside the CDR3, is KAGVTQTPRYLIKTRGQQVTLSCSPISGHRSVSWYQQTPGQGLQFLFEYFSETQRNKGNFPGRFSGRQFSNSRSEMNVSTLELGDSALYLCASSTGRINTGELFFGEGSRLTVL.